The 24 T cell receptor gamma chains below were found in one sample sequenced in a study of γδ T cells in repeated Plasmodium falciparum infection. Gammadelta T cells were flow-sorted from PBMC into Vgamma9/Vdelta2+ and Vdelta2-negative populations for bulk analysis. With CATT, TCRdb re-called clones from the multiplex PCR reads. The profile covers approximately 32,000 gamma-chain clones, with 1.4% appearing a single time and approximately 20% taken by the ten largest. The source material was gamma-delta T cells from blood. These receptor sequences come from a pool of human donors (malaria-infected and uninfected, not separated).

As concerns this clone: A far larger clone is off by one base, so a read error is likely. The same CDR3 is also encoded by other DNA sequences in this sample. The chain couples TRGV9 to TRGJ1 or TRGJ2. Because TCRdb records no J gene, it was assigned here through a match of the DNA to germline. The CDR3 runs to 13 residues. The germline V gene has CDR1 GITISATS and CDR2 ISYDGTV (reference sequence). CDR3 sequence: CALWEVYYYKKLF. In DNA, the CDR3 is TGTGCCCTGTGGGAGGTTTATTATTATAAGAAACTCTTT.

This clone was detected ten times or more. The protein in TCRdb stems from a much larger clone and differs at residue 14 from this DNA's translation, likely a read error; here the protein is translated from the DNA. CDR3 nucleotides: TGTGCCTTGTGGGAGGCAAAACAAGAGTTGGGCAAAAAAACCAAGGTATTT. This translates into CALWEAKQELGKKTKVF. The genes are TRGV9 and TRGJP. TCRdb supplies no J gene; here it was assigned by aligning the nucleotide sequence to germline. Germline assignment: CDR1 GITISATS and CDR2 ISYDGTV (reference sequence). The CDR3 loop spans 17 amino acids.

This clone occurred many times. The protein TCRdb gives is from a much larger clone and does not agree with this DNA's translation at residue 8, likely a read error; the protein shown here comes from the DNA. DNA for the CDR3: TGTGCCACCTGGTATTATAAGGAACTCTTT. Translating gives CATWYYKELF. TRGV4 is the V gene, and the J gene was not called. The CDR3 covers 10 residues. Germline V gene lookup returns CDR1 EGSTGY and CDR2 YDSYTSSV.

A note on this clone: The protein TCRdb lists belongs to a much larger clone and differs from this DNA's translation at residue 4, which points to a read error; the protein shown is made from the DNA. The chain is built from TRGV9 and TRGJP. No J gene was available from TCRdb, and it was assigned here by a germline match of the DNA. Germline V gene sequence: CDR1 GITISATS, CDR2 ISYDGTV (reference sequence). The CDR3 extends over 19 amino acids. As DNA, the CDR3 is TGTGCCTTGCGGGAGGTGCTCTCCCCCAAAGAGTTGGGCAAAAAAATCAAGGTATTT. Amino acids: CALREVLSPKELGKKIKVF.

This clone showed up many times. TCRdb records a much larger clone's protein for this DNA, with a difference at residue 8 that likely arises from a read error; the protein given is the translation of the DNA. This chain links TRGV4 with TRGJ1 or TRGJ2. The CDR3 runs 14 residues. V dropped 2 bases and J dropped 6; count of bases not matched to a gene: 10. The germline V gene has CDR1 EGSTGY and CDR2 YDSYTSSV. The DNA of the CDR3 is TGTGCCACCTGGGATGCCCCCGGAGGTTATAAGAAACTCTTT. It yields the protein CATWDAPGGYKKLF.

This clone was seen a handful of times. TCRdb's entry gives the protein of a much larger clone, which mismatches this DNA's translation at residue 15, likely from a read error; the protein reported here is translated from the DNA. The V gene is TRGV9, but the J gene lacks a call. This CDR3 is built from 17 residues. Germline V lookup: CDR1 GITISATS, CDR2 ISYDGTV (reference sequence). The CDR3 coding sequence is TGTGCCTTGTGGGAGGGGACCCAAGAGTTGGGCAAAAAAATCCAGGTATTT. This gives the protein CALWEGTQELGKKIQVF.

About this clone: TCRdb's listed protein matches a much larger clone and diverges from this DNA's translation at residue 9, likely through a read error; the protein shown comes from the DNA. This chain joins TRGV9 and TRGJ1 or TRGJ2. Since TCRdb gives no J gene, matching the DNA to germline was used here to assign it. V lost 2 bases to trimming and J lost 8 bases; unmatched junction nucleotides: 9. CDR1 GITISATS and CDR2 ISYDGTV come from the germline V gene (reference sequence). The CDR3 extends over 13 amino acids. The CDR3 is CALWEAGYDKKLF. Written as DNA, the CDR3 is TGTGCCTTGTGGGAGGCAGGGTATGATAAGAAACTCTTT.

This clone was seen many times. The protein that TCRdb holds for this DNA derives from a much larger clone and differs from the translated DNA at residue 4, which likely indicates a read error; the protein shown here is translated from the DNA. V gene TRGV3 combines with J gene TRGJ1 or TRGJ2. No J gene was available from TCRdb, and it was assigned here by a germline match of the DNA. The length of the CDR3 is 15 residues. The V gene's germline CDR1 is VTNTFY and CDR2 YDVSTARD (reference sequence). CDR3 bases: TGTGCCACCCGGGACAGGCCGACGAATTATTATAAGAAACTCTTT. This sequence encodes CATRDRPTNYYKKLF.

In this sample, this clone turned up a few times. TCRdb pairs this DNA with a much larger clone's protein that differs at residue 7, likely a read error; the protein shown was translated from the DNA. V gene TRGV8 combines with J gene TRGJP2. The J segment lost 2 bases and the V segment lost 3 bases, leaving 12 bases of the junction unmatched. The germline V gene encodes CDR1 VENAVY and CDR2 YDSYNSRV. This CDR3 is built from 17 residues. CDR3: CATWDFLGRSSDWIKTF. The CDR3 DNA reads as TGTGCCACCTGGGATTTTTTGGGTAGGAGTAGTGATTGGATCAAGACGTTT.

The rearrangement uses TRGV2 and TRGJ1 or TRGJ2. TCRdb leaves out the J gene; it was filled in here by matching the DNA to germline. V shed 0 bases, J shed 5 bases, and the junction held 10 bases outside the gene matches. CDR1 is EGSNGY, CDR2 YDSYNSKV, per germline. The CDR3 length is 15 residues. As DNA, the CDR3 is TGTGCCACCTGGGACGGGCCTGATAAAGATTATAAGAAACTCTTT. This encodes CATWDGPDKDYKKLF.

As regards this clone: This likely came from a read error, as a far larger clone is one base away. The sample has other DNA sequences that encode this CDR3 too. CDR3 region: CALWVWDYKKLF. The CDR3 nucleotides read TGTGCCTTGTGGGTGTGGGACTATAAGAAACTCTTT. This rearrangement joins TRGV9 to TRGJ1 or TRGJ2. The J gene, absent from TCRdb, was called here by matching the DNA to germline. The CDR3 has 12 residues. Per the germline V gene, CDR1 is GITISATS and CDR2 is ISYDGTV (reference sequence). The J segment lost 7 bases and the V segment lost 5 bases, leaving 8 bases of the junction unmatched.

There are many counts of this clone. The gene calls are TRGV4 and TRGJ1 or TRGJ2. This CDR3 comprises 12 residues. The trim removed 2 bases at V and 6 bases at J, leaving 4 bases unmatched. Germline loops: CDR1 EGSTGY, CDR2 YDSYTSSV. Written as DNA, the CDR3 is TGTGCCACCTGGGATGATTGTTATAAGAAACTCTTT. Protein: CATWDDCYKKLF.

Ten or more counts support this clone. In DNA, the CDR3 is TGTGCCACCTGGCCTACCACTGGTTGGTTCAAGATATTT. As protein: CATWPTTGWFKIF. The V call is TRGV3, the J call TRGJP1. This CDR3 region has 13 residues. J lost 1 base, V lost 6 bases, and 2 bases had no gene match. Looked up from germline, CDR1 is VTNTFY and CDR2 is YDVSTARD (reference sequence).

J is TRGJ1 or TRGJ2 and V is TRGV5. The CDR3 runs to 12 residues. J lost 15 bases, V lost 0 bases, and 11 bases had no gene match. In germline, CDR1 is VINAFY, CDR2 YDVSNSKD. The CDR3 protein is CATWDRQSITLF. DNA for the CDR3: TGTGCCACCTGGGACAGGCAGAGCATTACACTCTTT.

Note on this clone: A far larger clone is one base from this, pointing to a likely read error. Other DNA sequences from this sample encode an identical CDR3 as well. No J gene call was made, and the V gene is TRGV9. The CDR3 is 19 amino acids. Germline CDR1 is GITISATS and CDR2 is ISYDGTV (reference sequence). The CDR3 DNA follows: TGTGCCTTGTGGGAGGTGATAAGAGCCGAAGGGTTGGGCAAAAAAATCAAAGTATTT. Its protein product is CALWEVIRAEGLGKKIKVF.

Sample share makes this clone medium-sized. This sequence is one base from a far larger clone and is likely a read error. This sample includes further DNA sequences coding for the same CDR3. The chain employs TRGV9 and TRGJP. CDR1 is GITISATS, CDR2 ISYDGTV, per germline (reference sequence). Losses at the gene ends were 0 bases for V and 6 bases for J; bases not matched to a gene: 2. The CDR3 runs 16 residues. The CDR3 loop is CALWEVLELGKKIKVF. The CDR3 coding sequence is TGTGCCTTGTGGGAGGTGCTAGAGTTGGGCAAAAAAATCAAGGTATTT.

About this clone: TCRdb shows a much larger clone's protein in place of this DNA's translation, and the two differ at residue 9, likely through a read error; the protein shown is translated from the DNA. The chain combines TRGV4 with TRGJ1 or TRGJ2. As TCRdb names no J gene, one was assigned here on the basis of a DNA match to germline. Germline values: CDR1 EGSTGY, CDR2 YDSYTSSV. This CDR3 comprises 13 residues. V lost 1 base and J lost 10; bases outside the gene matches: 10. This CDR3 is CATWDGPPEKKLF. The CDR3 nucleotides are TGTGCCACCTGGGATGGTCCCCCGGAGAAGAAACTCTTT.

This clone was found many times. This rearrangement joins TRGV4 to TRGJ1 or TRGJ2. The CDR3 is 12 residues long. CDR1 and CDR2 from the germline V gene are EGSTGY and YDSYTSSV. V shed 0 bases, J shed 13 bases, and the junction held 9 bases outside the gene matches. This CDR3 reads CATWDGPFIKLF. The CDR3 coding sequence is TGTGCCACCTGGGATGGGCCCTTCATAAAACTCTTT.

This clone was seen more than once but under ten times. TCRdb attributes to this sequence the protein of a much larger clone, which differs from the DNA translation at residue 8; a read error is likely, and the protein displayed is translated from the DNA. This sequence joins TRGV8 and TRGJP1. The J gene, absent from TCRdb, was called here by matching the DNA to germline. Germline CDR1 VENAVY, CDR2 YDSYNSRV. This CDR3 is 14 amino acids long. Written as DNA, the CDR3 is TGTGCCACCTGGGTGTATACCGCTGGTTGGTTCAAGATATTT. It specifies CATWVYTAGWFKIF.

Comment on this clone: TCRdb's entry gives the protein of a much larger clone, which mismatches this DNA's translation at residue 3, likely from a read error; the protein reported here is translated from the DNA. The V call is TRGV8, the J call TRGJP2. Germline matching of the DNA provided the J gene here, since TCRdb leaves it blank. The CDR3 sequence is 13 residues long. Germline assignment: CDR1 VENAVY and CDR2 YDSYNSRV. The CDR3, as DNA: TGTGCCGCCTGGCACAGGAGTGATTGGATCAAGACGTTT. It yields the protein CAAWHRSDWIKTF.

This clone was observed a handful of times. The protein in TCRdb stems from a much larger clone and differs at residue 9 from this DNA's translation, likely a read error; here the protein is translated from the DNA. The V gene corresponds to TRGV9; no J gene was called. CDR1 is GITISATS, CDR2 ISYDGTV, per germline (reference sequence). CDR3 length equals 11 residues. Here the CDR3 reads CALWEGSKELF. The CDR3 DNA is TGTGCCTTGTGGGAGGGATCAAAGGAACTCTTT.

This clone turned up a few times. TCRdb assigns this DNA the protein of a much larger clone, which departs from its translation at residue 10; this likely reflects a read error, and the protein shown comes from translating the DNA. The CDR3: CATWDRPRGSYKKLF. DNA for the CDR3: TGTGCCACCTGGGACAGGCCGAGGGGCTCATATAAGAAACTCTTT. The rearrangement links TRGV5 to TRGJ1 or TRGJ2. The CDR3 totals 15 residues. The V gene end was trimmed by 0 bases and the J gene end by 7 bases; junction bases not matched to a gene: 12. Per the germline V gene, CDR1 is VINAFY and CDR2 is YDVSNSKD.

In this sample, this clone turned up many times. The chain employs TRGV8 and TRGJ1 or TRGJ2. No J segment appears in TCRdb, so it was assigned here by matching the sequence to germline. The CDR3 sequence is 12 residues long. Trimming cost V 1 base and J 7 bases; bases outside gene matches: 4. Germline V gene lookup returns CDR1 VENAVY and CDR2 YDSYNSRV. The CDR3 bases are TGTGCCACCTGGGATAGTAACTATAAGAAACTCTTT. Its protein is CATWDSNYKKLF.

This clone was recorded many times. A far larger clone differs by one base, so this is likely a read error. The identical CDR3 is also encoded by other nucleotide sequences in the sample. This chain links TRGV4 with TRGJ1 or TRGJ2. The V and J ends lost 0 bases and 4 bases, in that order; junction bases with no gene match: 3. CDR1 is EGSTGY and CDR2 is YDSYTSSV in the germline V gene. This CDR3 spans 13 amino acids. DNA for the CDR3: TGTGCCACCTGGGATGGGCCATATTATAAGAAACTCTTT. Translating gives CATWDGPYYKKLF.